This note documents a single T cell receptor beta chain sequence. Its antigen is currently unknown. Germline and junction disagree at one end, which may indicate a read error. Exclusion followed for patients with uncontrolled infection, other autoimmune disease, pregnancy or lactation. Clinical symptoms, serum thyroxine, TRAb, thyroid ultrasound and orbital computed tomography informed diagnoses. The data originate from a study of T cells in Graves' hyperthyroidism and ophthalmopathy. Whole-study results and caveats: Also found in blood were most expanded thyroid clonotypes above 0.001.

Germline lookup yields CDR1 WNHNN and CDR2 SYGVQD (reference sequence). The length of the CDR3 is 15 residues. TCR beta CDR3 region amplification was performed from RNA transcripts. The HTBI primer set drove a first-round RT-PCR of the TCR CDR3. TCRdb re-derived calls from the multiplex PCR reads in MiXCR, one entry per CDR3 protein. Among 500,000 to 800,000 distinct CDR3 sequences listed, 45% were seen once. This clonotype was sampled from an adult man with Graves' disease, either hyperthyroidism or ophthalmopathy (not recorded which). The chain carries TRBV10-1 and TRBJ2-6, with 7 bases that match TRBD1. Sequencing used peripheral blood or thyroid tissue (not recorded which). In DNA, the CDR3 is TGCGCCAGCAGTGATGACAGGGCTGGGGCCAACGGCCTGACTTTC. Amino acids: CASSDDRAGANGLTF.